This T cell receptor beta chain was captured in a study of CD8+CD57+ T cells in acquired aplastic anemia. Study details: The mean DNA yield obtained from sorted CD4+ and CD8+ cells came to around 3 ug.

CDR1 and CDR2 from the germline V gene are KGHDR and SFDVKD. The CDR3 has 12 residues. The germline V and J ends were trimmed by 5 bases and 8 bases, with 9 bases remaining between them. Patients sequenced had flow cytometry evidence of CD8+CD57+ cell expansion. Every patient presented with severe acquired aplastic anemia. This clonotype appeared many times. The template for TCR beta VDJ and CDR3 sequence profiling was genomic DNA. TCRdb itself ran the reads through MiXCR, one entry per CDR3 protein. The sample shows 260,000 or so distinct CDR3 sequences, around half of them seen only once. V is TRBV24-1 and J is TRBJ2-1; D ambiguous. The source is a human donor with aplastic anemia. Sequencing was done on a sample of sorted CD4+, CD8+, or CD8+CD57+ T cells (not recorded which) from PBMCs. The CDR3 DNA follows: TGTGCCACCAGTGCTCCCTCGGATGAGCAGTTCTTC. It is translated as CATSAPSDEQFF.